One sample yielded the 25 T cell receptor beta chains listed below, sequenced in a study of regulatory T cells in long-lasting Graves disease. Construction of TCR beta libraries relied on iRepertoire HTBI primers and on Arm-PCR targeting CDR3 regions. TCRdb independently ran MiXCR on the multiplex PCR reads; one entry per CDR3 protein. The sample consists of 500,000 or so distinct CDR3 sequences, 15% to 20% of them appearing once. Stated time point: newly diagnosed GD, antithyroid drugs for less than 3 months. Generation of the TCR library employed RNA extracted from PBMCs. This sample was shared with a second study, whose subject was T cells in Graves' hyperthyroidism and ophthalmopathy.

Here the sequenced sample was peripheral blood mononuclear cells (PBMCs), taken at new diagnosis, from a patient treated with antithyroid drugs. The receptors were sampled from a middle-aged woman with Graves disease.

This clonotype has only a few counts. The J gene is TRBJ1-6, the V gene TRBV10-3, with D hard to call. CDR3 size: 15 residues. Trimming took 2 bases from V and 1 from J, leaving 6 bases between them. The germline CDR1 and CDR2 sequences are ENHRY and SYGVKD. CDR3 region: CAISETPSYNSPLHF. The CDR3 DNA is TGTGCCATCAGTGAGACACCGTCCTATAATTCACCCCTCCACTTT.

This clonotype was observed many times. The V and J genes are TRBV6-5 and TRBJ2-3, with 7 bases that match TRBD2. This CDR3 is 15 amino acids long. V was clipped by 2 bases and J by 3 bases; unmatched bases: 5. CDR1 and CDR2 from the germline V gene are MNHEY and SVGAGI. The CDR3 DNA reads as TGTGCCAGCAGTTACGGGTGGGGGGGTACAGATACGCAGTATTTT. It encodes CASSYGWGGTDTQYF.

In this sample, this clonotype turned up many times. The CDR3 DNA follows: TGTGCCAGCAGTGAGGGACCAACCTGGGGAGGCTACACCTTC. Residues: CASSEGPTWGGYTF. This chain links TRBV2 with TRBJ1-2, with a possible D match to TRBD1 (5 bases). Trimming stripped 3 bases from V and 8 bases from J, with 16 bases between. CDR1 is SNHLY and CDR2 is FYNNEI in the germline V gene. The CDR3 spans 14 residues.

V and J are TRBV12-3 or TRBV12-4 and TRBJ2-2; 13 positions agree with TRBD2. The V and J ends lost 6 bases and 5 bases, in that order; junction bases with no gene match: 9. The CDR3 is 17 residues long. The CDR3: CASRPPLAGGPTGELFF. The CDR3 bases are TGTGCCAGCAGACCCCCACTAGCGGGGGGGCCAACCGGGGAGCTGTTTTTT.

This clonotype has at least ten counts. The rearrangement links TRBV20-1 to TRBJ2-7; D ambiguous. The V end was cut by 0 bases, the J end by 0 bases, with 9 bases between. The CDR3 covers 14 residues. Germline assignment: CDR1 DFQATT and CDR2 SNEGSKA (reference sequence). CDR3 protein: CSARDPRSSYEQYF. The CDR3 nucleotides read TGCAGTGCTAGAGATCCTAGGAGCTCCTACGAGCAGTACTTC.

This clonotype was observed a handful of times. V and J are TRBV5-4 and TRBJ2-5, with 9 bases fitting TRBD1. With 3 bases clipped from V and 0 bases from J, the junction kept 3 bases outside the gene matches. CDR1 is SGHNT, CDR2 YYREEE, per germline (reference sequence). The CDR3 runs to 15 residues. The CDR3 spells CASSSGTGNQETQYF. In DNA, the CDR3 is TGTGCCAGCAGCTCTGGGACAGGGAACCAAGAGACCCAGTACTTC.

This chain links TRBV11-2 with TRBJ2-7; D is unresolved. V was shortened by 5 bases and J by 2 bases, with 13 bases between the two germline ends. The CDR3 length is 14 residues. Germline-derived CDR1 and CDR2 are SGHAT and FQNNGV. For the CDR3, the DNA is TGTGCCAGCAGCCCCCAGGTGGGGACCTACGAGCAGTACTTC. Protein sequence: CASSPQVGTYEQYF.

The chain combines TRBV4-1 with TRBJ1-3; the D gene is possibly TRBD1 (6 bases). CDR3 size: 16 residues. The V and J ends lost 4 bases and 0 bases respectively, with 13 bases between them. Germline assignment: CDR1 MGHRA and CDR2 YSYEKL. The CDR3 nucleotides are TGCGCCAGCAGCCTCACGACAGGTTTCTCTGGAAACACCATATATTTT. Translated: CASSLTTGFSGNTIYF.

This clonotype has a handful of counts. The V gene is TRBV6-5, the J gene TRBJ1-5; 7 bases agree with TRBD1. The CDR3 spans 16 residues. CDR1 and CDR2 from the germline V gene are MNHEY and SVGAGI. After removal of 0 bases from V and 7 bases from J, the junction contained 9 bases not matched to a gene. The chain's CDR3 is CASSYSLEGAGQPQHF. CDR3 sequence (DNA): TGTGCCAGCAGTTACTCCCTAGAGGGGGCAGGGCAGCCCCAGCATTTT.

V usage is TRBV5-6 and J usage is TRBJ1-2, with no clear D. Germline V gene lookup returns CDR1 SGHDT and CDR2 YYEEEE. This CDR3 is 15 amino acids long. The V end lost 4 bases, the J end lost 2 bases, and 15 bases lay between the germline ends. In nucleotides, the CDR3 is TGTGCCAGCAGCCCGACCATATTAGCCAACTATGGCTACACCTTC. Residues: CASSPTILANYGYTF.

The CDR3 bases are TGTGCCAGCAGTTTAGGACAGGGGACTTCACCCCTCCACTTT. It codes for CASSLGQGTSPLHF. The chain links TRBV12-3 or TRBV12-4 to TRBJ1-6, with 8 bases identical to TRBD1. Trimming at V came to 1 base and at J to 9 bases, leaving 2 bases not matched to a gene. The CDR3 sequence is 14 residues long.

This clonotype came up many times. The chain is built from TRBV6-1 and TRBJ1-2, with D perhaps matching TRBD1 (5 bases). Trimming stripped 5 bases from V and 9 bases from J, with 16 bases between. The V gene's germline CDR1 is MNHNS and CDR2 SASEGT. This CDR3 has 13 amino acids. The CDR3 loop is CASSRAGESRYTF. The CDR3 region has the DNA TGTGCCAGCAGTAGGGCGGGGGAGAGTCGCTACACCTTC.

This clonotype occurred many times. The gene calls are TRBV2 and TRBJ2-7, with no clear D. Deletions cut 5 bases from V and 7 bases from J, with 12 bases between. The CDR3 is 12 amino acids. CDR1 is SNHLY, CDR2 FYNNEI, per germline. The CDR3 DNA reads TGTGCCAGCAGTCCCCGCCTCGTTGAGCAGTACTTC. It codes for CASSPRLVEQYF.

The chain recombines TRBV6-2 or TRBV6-3 with TRBJ1-2; TRBD1 matches 12 bases. CDR1 is MNHEY and CDR2 is SVGEGT in the germline V gene. Unmatched junction bases numbered 8, after V lost 2 bases and J lost 4 bases. The CDR3 contains 17 residues. The CDR3 sequence is CASSYGDRGRIPYGYTF. CDR3 nucleotide sequence: TGTGCCAGCAGTTACGGGGACAGGGGGCGCATTCCCTATGGCTACACCTTC.

A word on this clonotype: Possible read error: a much larger clone is one base away. The J gene is TRBJ2-2, the V gene TRBV7-9; maybe TRBD2 (7 bases). Germline lookup yields CDR1 SEHNR and CDR2 FQNEAQ (reference sequence). The CDR3 covers 15 residues. V was trimmed by 5 bases and J by 3 bases, leaving 13 bases between them. CDR3 amino acids: CASSPRGGDTGELFF. The CDR3 DNA reads TGTGCCAGCAGCCCTAGGGGGGGGGACACCGGGGAGCTGTTTTTT. The whole variable domain, filled in from reference TRBV7-9 and TRBJ2-2, reads DTGVSQNPRHKITKRGQNVTFRCDPISEHNRLYWYRQTLGQGPEFLTYFQNEAQLEKSRLLSDRFSAERPKGSFSTLEIQRTEQGDSAMYLCASSPRGGDTGELFFGEGSRLTVL.

This clonotype was seen a few times. V is TRBV4-1 and J is TRBJ2-1; TRBD1 matches 7 bases. Germline trimming cut 1 base from V and 11 bases from J; bases unmatched to any gene: 17. The CDR3 is 17 amino acids. The V gene's germline CDR1 is MGHRA and CDR2 YSYEKL. The DNA of the CDR3 is TGCGCCAGCAGCCAAGTAACCACCCGACAGGGCCCAAGGAAGCAGTTCTTC. This gives the protein CASSQVTTRQGPRKQFF.

This clonotype was found many times. The V gene is TRBV3-1, the J gene TRBJ1-1; D call uncertain. The germline V gene has CDR1 LGHDT and CDR2 YNNKEL (reference sequence). The CDR3 loop spans 16 amino acids. The V end was cut by 1 base, the J end by 1 base, with 13 bases between. CDR3 loop: CASSQGSGLSNTEAFF. The CDR3, as DNA: TGTGCCAGCAGCCAAGGGTCAGGACTATCGAACACTGAAGCTTTCTTT.

This clonotype was seen many times. The chain employs TRBV5-6 and TRBJ2-1, with 8 positions matching TRBD1. The trim removed 3 bases at V and 4 bases at J, leaving 6 bases unmatched. CDR3 size: 15 residues. The germline gives CDR1 SGHDT, CDR2 YYEEEE. CDR3 DNA: TGTGCCAGCAGCTACTGGACAGGGAAGTACAATGAGCAGTTCTTC. Residues: CASSYWTGKYNEQFF.

This clonotype was detected a few times. This sequence joins TRBV4-1 and TRBJ2-7; D uncertain. This CDR3 contains 13 residues. Germline V gene data show CDR1 as MGHRA and CDR2 as YSYEKL. The V end lost 3 bases, the J end lost 3 bases, and 9 bases lay between the germline ends. Written as DNA, the CDR3 is TGCGCCAGCAGCCAGGAACTCGGCTACGAGCAGTACTTC. This sequence encodes CASSQELGYEQYF.

This clonotype was observed many times. In DNA, the CDR3 is TGTACAACAGGGGGCCAAACGAACACCGGGGAGCTGTTTTTT. Translation gives CTTGGQTNTGELFF. The chain has TRBV12-3 or TRBV12-4 and TRBJ2-2; 9 nucleotides agree with TRBD1. This CDR3 is 14 amino acids long.

This clonotype appeared many times. J is TRBJ1-2 and V is TRBV3-1, with D possibly TRBD1 on 6 matching bases. This CDR3 is 15 amino acids long. V lost 1 base to trimming and J lost 6 bases, with 15 bases between them. Germline CDR1 and CDR2: LGHDT and YNNKEL (reference sequence). DNA of the CDR3: TGTGCCAGCAGCCAAGGGGGGGCCCTCCACCATGGCTACACCTTC. This translates into CASSQGGALHHGYTF.

This clonotype has just a few counts. The chain is built from TRBV5-6 and TRBJ2-5; 12 bases fit TRBD2. The CDR3 is 15 residues long. V was clipped by 5 bases and J by 4 bases; unmatched bases: 6. Germline lookup yields CDR1 SGHDT and CDR2 YYEEEE. CDR3 sequence reads: CASSSGLAGRETQYF. CDR3 bases: TGTGCCAGCAGTTCCGGACTAGCGGGAAGAGAGACCCAGTACTTC.

This clonotype was seen repeatedly, ten times or more. The chain joins TRBV6-1 to TRBJ1-2, with no clear D. Germline CDR1 reads MNHNS; CDR2 reads SASEGT. Between the trimmed V and J ends, which lost 6 bases and 0 bases, there was a span of 14 bases. This CDR3 comprises 15 residues. The DNA for the CDR3 is TGTGCCAGCAGCTCACCACCGGGGTCTAACTATGGCTACACCTTC. Encoded protein: CASSSPPGSNYGYTF.

This clonotype was observed many times. The J gene is TRBJ1-1, the V gene TRBV20-1; tentative D call: TRBD1 (6 bases). Germline CDR1 reads DFQATT; CDR2 reads SNEGSKA (reference sequence). V shed 6 bases and J shed 8 bases, with 13 bases lying between them. This CDR3 has 11 residues. The CDR3 here is CSAASGTEAFF. In nucleotides, the CDR3 is TGCAGTGCGGCGTCCGGGACAGAAGCTTTCTTT.

The rearrangement links TRBV7-8 to TRBJ1-2; D is uncertain. This CDR3 comprises 15 residues. Germline CDR1 and CDR2: SGHVS and FQNEAQ. V lost 5 bases and J lost 3, with 16 bases in between. DNA for the CDR3: TGTGCCAGCAGCCCCCGTATAGCGCCTTACTATGGCTACACCTTC. Translated, it gives CASSPRIAPYYGYTF.